A selection of T cell receptor beta chains follows, all from one sample in a study of CXCR3-negative and CXCR3-positive naive CD8 T cells. For each CDR3 protein, TCRdb gives one entry from its re-call of the 5' RACE reads, without DNA. The ten top clones account for roughly 1.3%, within a sample of 6,000 to 8,500 distinct CDR3 sequences. Sequencing input: naive CXCR3- CD8+ T cells from blood. These receptors all come from a human donor in good health. Some clones in this sample may be carry-over from other donors' samples. CDR3s include the opening cysteine and the closing phenylalanine or tryptophan. The size of a clone is reported for some rows only, either as once, few or many, or as a class for expanded clones.

clone_size j_call v_call cdr3_aa
. TRBJ2-3 TRBV7-2 CASSHPGQGPKDTQYF
medium-sized TRBJ2-7 TRBV7-9 CASSSLGLAGSYEQYF
. TRBJ2-1 TRBV6-2/TRBV6-3 CASTDLPIYNEQFF
medium-sized TRBJ2-7 TRBV20-1 CSARDNSGRFYEQYF
. TRBJ2-5 TRBV12-3/TRBV12-4 CASSSRTSGETQYF
. TRBJ2-5 TRBV21-1 CAGELANPQETQYF
medium-sized TRBJ2-6 TRBV7-8 CASSLATPSGANVLTF
medium-sized TRBJ2-7 TRBV29-1 CSVRTDDSYEQYF
medium-sized TRBJ1-4 TRBV29-1 CSVQGQAATNEKLFF
medium-sized TRBJ2-1 TRBV3-1 CASSQGRTVYEQFF
. TRBJ1-5 TRBV6-2/TRBV6-3 CASSYGAGKPQHF
. TRBJ1-5 TRBV28 CASSLWGGTGNQPQHF
medium-sized TRBJ2-1 TRBV6-1 CASSLAGGNEQFF
medium-sized TRBJ2-1 TRBV11-3 CASSRTGIPYNEQFF
medium-sized TRBJ2-5 TRBV20-1 CSANYRDRAETQYF
medium-sized TRBJ1-1 TRBV29-1 CSALNQGRNTEAFF
. TRBJ2-3 TRBV5-4 CASSFYGGIIDTQYF
large TRBJ2-3 TRBV7-6 CASSRGQEHTDTQYF
. TRBJ2-2 TRBV6-5 CASSPGPLAGELFF
. TRBJ2-1 TRBV20-1 CSARPQAGVYNEQFF
medium-sized TRBJ2-1 TRBV20-1 CSARDLGLALDEQFF
. TRBJ2-7 TRBV19 CASSIYGTSGMLRYEQYF
medium-sized TRBJ2-3 TRBV28 CASSQREGGYTDTQYF
. TRBJ2-1 TRBV3-1 CASSQGTSGRGSYNEQFF
medium-sized TRBJ2-4 TRBV29-1 CSVVGLAGGNIQYF
. TRBJ1-1 TRBV25-1 CASSETGSGTEAFF
. TRBJ2-7 TRBV29-1 CSHRDRRTYEQYF
medium-sized TRBJ2-3 TRBV5-1 CASSISGFSTDTQYF
medium-sized TRBJ2-6 TRBV28 CASSRQLPLRVLTF
. TRBJ2-7 TRBV19 CASSVNARSFEQYF
medium-sized TRBJ2-5 TRBV29-1 CSVDAGLQGETQYF
. TRBJ2-1 TRBV14 CASSQDLGEPDNEQFF
. TRBJ1-1 TRBV7-9 CASKMGDSALNTEAFF
medium-sized TRBJ1-5 TRBV18 CASSPPSRDREYSNQPQHF
. TRBJ1-1 TRBV14 CASSLERENTEAFF
. TRBJ1-2 TRBV7-9 CASSSVTGASNYGYTF
medium-sized TRBJ1-1 TRBV5-1 CASSLDVGMNTEAFF
medium-sized TRBJ2-1 TRBV15 CATSSLTSVYNEQFF
. TRBJ1-1 TRBV3-1 CASSQRTGTMNTEAFF
medium-sized TRBJ1-2 TRBV2 CASSDRGDYGYTF
. TRBJ2-7 TRBV20-1 CSAPASYEQYF
. TRBJ2-2 TRBV7-8 CASLSRGLRELFF
medium-sized TRBJ2-2 TRBV7-2 CASSLLSSGTSNTGELFF
medium-sized TRBJ2-5 TRBV29-1 CSVDSLAGAETQYF
. TRBJ2-5 TRBV11-3 CASSPRLAENQETQYF
medium-sized TRBJ1-4 TRBV29-1 CSVDLTGINEKLFF
medium-sized TRBJ2-5 TRBV28 CASSLRLEETQYF
. TRBJ1-1 TRBV29-1 CSVEGGEGAFF
medium-sized TRBJ2-1 TRBV29-1 CSVEVFVSGYNEQFF
medium-sized TRBJ2-7 TRBV4-1 CASSQGLAEISYEQYF
medium-sized TRBJ2-3 TRBV5-1 CASSLAFSGAADTQYF
medium-sized TRBJ2-5 TRBV3-1 CASSQVPSIETQYF
. TRBJ2-3 TRBV28 CASRGVAGVDTQYF
. TRBJ2-7 TRBV12-3/TRBV12-4 CASSLAPLEQYF
medium-sized TRBJ1-1 TRBV7-9 CASSLQNSDRGEDTEAFF
. TRBJ2-3 TRBV5-4 CASSPGRMVSTDTQYF